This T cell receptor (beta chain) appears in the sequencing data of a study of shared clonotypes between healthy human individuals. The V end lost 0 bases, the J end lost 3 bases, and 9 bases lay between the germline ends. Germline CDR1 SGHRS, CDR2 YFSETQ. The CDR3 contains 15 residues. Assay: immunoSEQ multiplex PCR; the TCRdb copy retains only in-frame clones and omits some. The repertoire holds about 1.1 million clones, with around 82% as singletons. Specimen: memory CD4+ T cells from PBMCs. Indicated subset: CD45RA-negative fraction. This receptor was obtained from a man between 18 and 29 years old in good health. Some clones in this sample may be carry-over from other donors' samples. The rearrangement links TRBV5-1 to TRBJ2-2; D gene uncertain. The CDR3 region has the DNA TGCGCCAGCAGCTTGGCTCTAGGTGACACCGGGGAGCTGTTTTTT. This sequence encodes CASSLALGDTGELFF.